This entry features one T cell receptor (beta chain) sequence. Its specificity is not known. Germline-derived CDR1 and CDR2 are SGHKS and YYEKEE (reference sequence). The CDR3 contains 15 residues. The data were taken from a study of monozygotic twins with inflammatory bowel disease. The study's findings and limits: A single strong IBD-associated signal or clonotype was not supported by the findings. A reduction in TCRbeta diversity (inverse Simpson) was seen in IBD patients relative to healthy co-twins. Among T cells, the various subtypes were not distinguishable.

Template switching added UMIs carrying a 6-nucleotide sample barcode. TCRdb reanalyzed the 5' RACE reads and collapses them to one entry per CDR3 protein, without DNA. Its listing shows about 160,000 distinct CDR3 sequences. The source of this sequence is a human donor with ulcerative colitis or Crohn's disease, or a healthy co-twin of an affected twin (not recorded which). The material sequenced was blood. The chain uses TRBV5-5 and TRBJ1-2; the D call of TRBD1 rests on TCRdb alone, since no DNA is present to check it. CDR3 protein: CASSQIGGGAYGYTF.